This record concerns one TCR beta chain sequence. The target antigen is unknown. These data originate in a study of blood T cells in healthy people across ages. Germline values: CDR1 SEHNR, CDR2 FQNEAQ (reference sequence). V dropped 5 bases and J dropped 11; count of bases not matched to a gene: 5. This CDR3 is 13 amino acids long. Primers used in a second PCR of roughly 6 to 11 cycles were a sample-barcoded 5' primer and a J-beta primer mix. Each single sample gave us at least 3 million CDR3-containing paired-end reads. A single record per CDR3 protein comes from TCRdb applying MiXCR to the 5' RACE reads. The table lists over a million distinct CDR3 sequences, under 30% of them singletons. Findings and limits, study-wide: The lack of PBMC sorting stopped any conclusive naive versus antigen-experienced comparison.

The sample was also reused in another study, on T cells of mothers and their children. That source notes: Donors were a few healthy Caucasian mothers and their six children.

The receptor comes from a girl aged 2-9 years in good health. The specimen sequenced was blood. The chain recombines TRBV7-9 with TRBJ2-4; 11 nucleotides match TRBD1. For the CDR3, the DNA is TGTGCCAGCAGCCAGGACAGGGGGCTAGTTCAGTACTTC. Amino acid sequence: CASSQDRGLVQYF.